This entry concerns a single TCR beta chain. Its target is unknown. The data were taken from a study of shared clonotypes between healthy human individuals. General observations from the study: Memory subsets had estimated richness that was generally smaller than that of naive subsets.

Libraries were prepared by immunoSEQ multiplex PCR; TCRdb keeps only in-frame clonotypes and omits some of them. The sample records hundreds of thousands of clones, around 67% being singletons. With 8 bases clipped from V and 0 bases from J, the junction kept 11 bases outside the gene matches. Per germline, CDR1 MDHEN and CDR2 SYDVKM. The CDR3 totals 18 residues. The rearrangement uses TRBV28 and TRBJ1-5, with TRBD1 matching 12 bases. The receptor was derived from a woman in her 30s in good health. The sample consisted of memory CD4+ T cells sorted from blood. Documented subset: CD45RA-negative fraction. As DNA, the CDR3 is TGTGCCAGCCGGACCGGGACAGGGGGCCGTAATAGCAATCAGCCCCAGCATTTT. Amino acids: CASRTGTGGRNSNQPQHF.